Each of the 26 T cell receptor beta chains below was sequenced from the same sample in a study of cytomegalovirus exposure and HLA in healthy donors. Researchers ran the PCR with 60 Vbeta and 13 Jbeta primers. The assay was immunoSEQ multiplex PCR, and TCRdb's table has in-frame clones only and misses some. The table lists 85,000 to 90,000 clones, around 74% of them singletons. Sample: PBMCs. These receptors all come from a man aged 30 to 45 in good health and CMV-seropositive.

This clone came up a few times. V gene TRBV6-1 combines with J gene TRBJ2-7; D is perhaps TRBD1 (5 bases). The CDR3 spans 15 residues. Per germline, CDR1 MNHNS and CDR2 SASEGT. The V end lost 6 bases, the J end lost 0 bases, and 15 bases lay between the germline ends. DNA for the CDR3: TGTGCCAGCAGCAGGCCTCAGGGAAGCTCCTACGAGCAGTACTTC. Encoded protein: CASSRPQGSSYEQYF.

This rearrangement joins TRBV6-1 to TRBJ2-5, with TRBD2 identical over 10 bases. The DNA end is a closer match to TRBJ2-7, so the J assignment may be wrong. Germline CDR1 reads MNHNS; CDR2 reads SASEGT. The CDR3 contains 15 residues. As DNA, the CDR3 is TGTGCCAGCAGTGAAGGACTAGCGGGTACCTACGAGCAGTACTTC. It codes for CASSEGLAGTYEQYF.

V usage is TRBV5-4 and J usage is TRBJ2-3; 9 bases are shared with TRBD2. The germline gives CDR1 SGHNT, CDR2 YYREEE (reference sequence). V trimming: 4 bases; J trimming: 0 bases; junction bases outside the gene matches: 9. The CDR3 spans 17 residues. CDR3 loop: CASSKRLAGSSTDTQYF. As DNA, the CDR3 is TGTGCCAGCAGCAAGAGGCTAGCGGGGAGTAGCACAGATACGCAGTATTTT. Supplemented by reference TRBV5-4 and TRBJ2-3, the full variable domain reads ETGVTQSPTHLIKTRGQQVTLRCSSQSGHNTVSWYQQALGQGPQFIFQYYREEENGRGNFPPRFSGLQFPNYSSELNVNALELDDSALYLCASSKRLAGSSTDTQYFGPGTRLTVL.

The rearrangement uses TRBV19 and TRBJ2-5, with D possibly matching TRBD2 (6 bases). The V and J ends lost 3 bases and 2 bases respectively, with 10 bases between them. The CDR3 is 14 residues long. Per the germline V gene, CDR1 is LNHDA and CDR2 is SQIVND (reference sequence). The CDR3 region is CASSIGGGQETQYF. The CDR3 DNA reads TGTGCCAGTAGTATCGGGGGAGGACAAGAGACCCAGTACTTC.

V gene TRBV27 combines with J gene TRBJ2-7, with TRBD1 matching over 10 bases. V was clipped by 7 bases and J by 0 bases; unmatched bases: 6. Germline V gene lookup returns CDR1 MNHEY and CDR2 SMNVEV (reference sequence). This CDR3 spans 15 amino acids. The DNA of the CDR3 is TGTGCCAGCAAGCCAGGACAGGGGGACTCCTACGAGCAGTACTTC. Translating it yields CASKPGQGDSYEQYF.

The chain employs TRBV7-8 and TRBJ2-7; TRBD1 agrees at 8 bases. CDR1 is SGHVS and CDR2 is FQNEAQ in the germline V gene. CDR3 length equals 15 residues. V dropped 5 bases and J dropped 3; count of bases not matched to a gene: 9. The CDR3 reads CASSPPGQADYEQYF. CDR3 nucleotides: TGTGCCAGCAGCCCACCGGGACAGGCAGACTACGAGCAGTACTTC.

This chain links TRBV5-1 with TRBJ1-5; D perhaps matches TRBD1 (5 bases). This CDR3 comprises 13 residues. V was clipped by 5 bases and J by 9 bases, with 15 bases between them. Germline V gives CDR1 SGHRS, CDR2 YFSETQ. Here the CDR3 reads CASRFDSSGPQHF. The CDR3, as DNA: TGCGCCAGCAGATTTGACAGCTCGGGGCCCCAGCATTTT.

The chain combines TRBV7-9 with TRBJ1-5; 10 bases match TRBD1. V dropped 6 bases and J dropped 2; count of bases not matched to a gene: 4. The CDR3 sequence is 15 residues long. Germline CDR1 is SEHNR and CDR2 is FQNEAQ (reference sequence). CDR3 residues: CASSEGTGGNQPQHF. CDR3 nucleotides: TGTGCCAGCAGTGAAGGGACAGGGGGCAATCAGCCCCAGCATTTT. Based on the CDR3 plus reference TRBV7-9 and TRBJ1-5, the full variable domain is DTGVSQNPRHKITKRGQNVTFRCDPISEHNRLYWYRQTLGQGPEFLTYFQNEAQLEKSRLLSDRFSAERPKGSFSTLEIQRTEQGDSAMYLCASSEGTGGNQPQHFGDGTRLSIL.

This chain uses TRBV6-6 with TRBJ1-6, with 7 bases that match TRBD1. The V and J ends lost 6 bases and 10 bases, in that order; junction bases with no gene match: 12. Germline CDR1 MNHNY, CDR2 SVGAGI (reference sequence). CDR3 length: 15 residues. The CDR3 protein is CASSSPTGELSPLHF. The CDR3 nucleotides read TGTGCCAGCAGCAGCCCTACAGGGGAATTATCACCCCTCCACTTT.

The chain has TRBV10-3 and TRBJ2-3, with 10 bases that match TRBD2. The V segment lost 8 bases and the J segment 6 bases; nucleotides outside the gene matches: 8. Germline V gene sequence: CDR1 ENHRY, CDR2 SYGVKD. The CDR3 sequence is 14 residues long. The CDR3 sequence: CAIGGPSGGDTQYF. CDR3 coding DNA: TGTGCCATCGGGGGACCTAGCGGGGGTGATACGCAGTATTTT.

The V and J genes are TRBV19 and TRBJ2-2; the D gene is possibly TRBD1 (6 bases). Germline CDR1 LNHDA, CDR2 SQIVND (reference sequence). The CDR3 is made up of 15 amino acids. V was clipped by 3 bases and J by 6 bases, with 14 bases between them. The CDR3 region has the DNA TGTGCCAGTAGTATCGAAACAGGGTACGCCGGGGAGCTGTTTTTT. As protein: CASSIETGYAGELFF.

CDR3 DNA sequence: TGTGCCAGTAGTGACTCCACCTACGAGCAGTACTTC. Amino acids: CASSDSTYEQYF. V is TRBV19 and J is TRBJ2-7; D is unresolved. CDR1 is LNHDA and CDR2 is SQIVND in the germline V gene (reference sequence). Trimming cost V 5 bases and J 2 bases, with 7 bases left between them. CDR3 length: 12 amino acids.

The V call is TRBV4-1, the J call TRBJ2-7, with TRBD2 matching over 10 bases. The CDR3 loop spans 20 amino acids. V was clipped by 0 bases and J by 3 bases; unmatched bases: 17. Germline assignment: CDR1 MGHRA and CDR2 YSYEKL. The CDR3 DNA is TGCGCCAGCAGCCAAGATACTAACCCAGCGGGGGGGCCTAAAGGCTACGAGCAGTACTTC. Encoded protein: CASSQDTNPAGGPKGYEQYF.

The rearrangement joins TRBV5-4 to TRBJ1-2; 10 nucleotides align to TRBD1. The germline CDR1 and CDR2 sequences are SGHNT and YYREEE (reference sequence). The CDR3 extends over 15 amino acids. The ends lost 3 bases at V and 3 bases at J; junction bases unmatched: 5. In nucleotides, the CDR3 is TGTGCCAGCAGCTGGGGACAGGGGCTGTACTATGGCTACACCTTC. Protein: CASSWGQGLYYGYTF. Filled out from reference TRBV5-4 and TRBJ1-2, the complete variable domain reads ETGVTQSPTHLIKTRGQQVTLRCSSQSGHNTVSWYQQALGQGPQFIFQYYREEENGRGNFPPRFSGLQFPNYSSELNVNALELDDSALYLCASSWGQGLYYGYTFGSGTRLTVV.

This rearrangement joins TRBV29-1 to TRBJ2-5; D remains ambiguous. Germline CDR1 reads SQVTM; CDR2 reads ANQGSEA. This CDR3 comprises 12 residues. Trimming left V 6 bases short and J 5 bases short, with 13 bases between. The CDR3 loop reads CSVTTNVETQYF. In DNA, the CDR3 is TGCAGCGTCACAACCAATGTGGAGACCCAGTACTTC.

The chain carries TRBV25-1 and TRBJ2-3; 9 nucleotides align to TRBD2. Germline trimming cut 6 bases from V and 1 base from J; bases unmatched to any gene: 5. The CDR3 covers 15 residues. CDR1 MGHDK and CDR2 SYGVNS come from the germline V gene. CDR3 residues: CASRRGGSRTDTQYF. Written as DNA, the CDR3 is TGTGCCAGCAGGCGGGGGGGCTCTCGCACAGATACGCAGTATTTT.

The chain is built from TRBV6-1 and TRBJ1-4, with D tentatively TRBD1 (5 bases). CDR1 MNHNS and CDR2 SASEGT come from the germline V gene. The CDR3 totals 16 residues. Between the trimmed V and J ends, which lost 0 bases and 4 bases, there was a span of 12 bases. Here the CDR3 DNA reads TGTGCCAGCAGTGAAGCACCCACAGGCCGTAATGAAAAACTGTTTTTT. The encoded protein is CASSEAPTGRNEKLFF.

The chain combines TRBV4-3 with TRBJ1-2; D gene unclear. V was shortened by 0 bases and J by 3 bases, with 8 bases between the two germline ends. Germline CDR1 and CDR2: LGHNA and YSLEER. The CDR3 extends over 14 amino acids. The CDR3 loop is CASSQEGSDYGYTF. CDR3 bases: TGCGCCAGCAGCCAAGAAGGCAGCGACTATGGCTACACCTTC.

The rearrangement uses TRBV9 and TRBJ2-1, with TRBD1 matching 8 bases. The CDR3 runs 14 residues. Trimming took 3 bases from V and 4 from J; bases not matched to a gene: 3. CDR1 and CDR2 (germline): SGDLS, YYNGEE. DNA for the CDR3: TGTGCCAGCAGCGGGACAGGGAGGTACAATGAGCAGTTCTTC. Its protein is CASSGTGRYNEQFF.

V and J are TRBV19 and TRBJ2-4; 13 nucleotides line up with TRBD2. Germline assignment: CDR1 LNHDA and CDR2 SQIVND (reference sequence). The CDR3 has 19 residues. Trimming removed 5 bases from V and 0 bases from J; junction bases left unmatched: 10. The CDR3 sequence is CASSDQTSGGPLAKNIQYF. The DNA of the CDR3 is TGTGCCAGTAGTGACCAGACTAGCGGGGGGCCCCTAGCCAAAAACATTCAGTACTTC.

This chain uses TRBV11-2 with TRBJ1-1; D is perhaps TRBD1 (5 bases). In germline, CDR1 is SGHAT, CDR2 FQNNGV. The germline V and J ends were trimmed by 4 bases and 11 bases, with 20 bases remaining between them. This CDR3 contains 14 residues. The CDR3 nucleotides are TGTGCCAGCAGCTCCAATGGGGGAGGCGGTCGTGCTTTCTTT. As protein: CASSSNGGGGRAFF.

The chain uses TRBV30 and TRBJ2-7, with 7 bases fitting TRBD1. The germline CDR1 and CDR2 sequences are GTSNPN and SVGIG (reference sequence). This CDR3 is built from 14 residues. Losses at the gene ends were 5 bases for V and 1 base for J; bases not matched to a gene: 8. CDR3 DNA: TGTGCCTGGGCCAAGGGACAGATTTCCTACGAGCAGTACTTC. Translating gives CAWAKGQISYEQYF.

The chain uses TRBV5-1 and TRBJ2-5; D remains ambiguous. The V end lost 0 bases, the J end lost 0 bases, and 3 bases lay between the germline ends. Germline CDR1 and CDR2: SGHRS and YFSETQ. The CDR3 extends over 13 amino acids. CDR3 DNA sequence: TGCGCCAGCAGCTTGGACAACCAAGAGACCCAGTACTTC. Its protein product is CASSLDNQETQYF.

The table lists this clone with a count of one. The chain has TRBV7-2 and TRBJ2-7, with TRBD2 as a possible D gene (5 bases). The CDR3 has 12 residues. Trimming shortened V by 5 bases and J by 4 bases, and 9 bases separated the two germline ends. Per germline, CDR1 SGHTA and CDR2 FQGNSA. The DNA of the CDR3 is TGTGCCAGCAGCGCGGGCCAGTACGAGCAGTACTTC. Translated: CASSAGQYEQYF. Based on the CDR3 plus reference TRBV7-2 and TRBJ2-7, the full variable domain is GAGVSQSPSNKVTEKGKDVELRCDPISGHTALYWYRQSLGQGLEFLIYFQGNSAPDKSGLPSDRFSAERTGGSVSTLTIQRTQQEDSAVYLCASSAGQYEQYFGPGTRLTVT.

This chain joins TRBV5-6 and TRBJ1-1; TRBD1 matches at 8 bases. The germline gives CDR1 SGHDT, CDR2 YYEEEE. The CDR3 runs to 16 residues. J gave up 1 base and V 2 bases, and 7 bases lay outside the gene matches. CDR3 bases: TGTGCCAGCAGCTTCTTCGGCGGGACAGGGAACACTGAAGCTTTCTTT. Encoded protein: CASSFFGGTGNTEAFF.

The rearrangement uses TRBV27 and TRBJ2-5, with 7 bases aligning to TRBD2. Near its end, the DNA agrees better with TRBJ2-7, so the J call may be wrong. CDR1 MNHEY and CDR2 SMNVEV come from the germline V gene (reference sequence). CDR3 size: 16 residues. The CDR3 sequence: CASSSATSPYLYEQYF. The CDR3 DNA is TGTGCCAGCAGTTCCGCGACTAGCCCCTATCTATACGAGCAGTACTTC.